Sequencing of this TCR beta chain was carried out in a study of identical twins. The table lists this clonotype with a few counts. Template switching added a universal primer binding site, and final cDNA carried unique molecular identifiers. Each CDR3 protein is one row after TCRdb ran MiXCR on the 5' RACE reads. The sample contains around 490,000 distinct CDR3 sequences, approximately 14% of which appear only once. The sample also formed part of further work on yellow fever vaccine responses in identical twins. According to that study: Twins' vaccine T cell response reportedly gave the appearance of partial convergence and partial personalization.

This receptor was taken from a woman under 30 in good health. Sequencing input: CD4+ T cells sorted from blood.

The CDR3 is CASSLRVSSLLRLAGADTQYF. DNA for the CDR3: TGTGCCAGCAGCTTGCGCGTTTCAAGCTTGCTGCGACTAGCGGGGGCAGATACGCAGTATTTT. The rearrangement joins TRBV5-6 to TRBJ2-3, with 12 bases lining up with TRBD2. Germline lookup yields CDR1 SGHDT and CDR2 YYEEEE. The CDR3 length is 21 residues. With V trimmed by 1 base and J by 4 bases, 19 bases remained unmatched.